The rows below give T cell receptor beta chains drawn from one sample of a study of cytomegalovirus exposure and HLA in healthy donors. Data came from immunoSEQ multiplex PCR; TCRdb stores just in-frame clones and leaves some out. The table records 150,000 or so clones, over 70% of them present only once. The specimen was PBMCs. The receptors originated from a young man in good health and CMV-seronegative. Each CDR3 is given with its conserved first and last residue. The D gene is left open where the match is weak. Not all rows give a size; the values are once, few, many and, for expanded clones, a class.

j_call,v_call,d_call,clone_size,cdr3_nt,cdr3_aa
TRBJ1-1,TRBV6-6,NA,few,TGTGCCAGCAGTCGGACTGGGGACACTGAAGCTTTCTTT,CASSRTGDTEAFF
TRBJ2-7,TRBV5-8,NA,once,TGTGCCAGCACCCAAGGGGGGGCCCCCTACGAGCAGTACTTC,CASTQGGAPYEQYF
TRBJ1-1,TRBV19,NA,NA,TGTGCCAGTACCCTCGGGTTAAACACTGAAGCTTTCTTT,CASTLGLNTEAFF
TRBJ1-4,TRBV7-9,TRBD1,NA,TGTGCCAGCAGCCCAGGGGCATTAGGGGGACAGGATCCCTACGAAAAACTGTTTTTT,CASSPGALGGQDPYEKLFF
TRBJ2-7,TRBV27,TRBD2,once,TGTGCCAGCAGTTTTGGAGGGGAGGGGTACGAGCAGTACTTC,CASSFGGEGYEQYF
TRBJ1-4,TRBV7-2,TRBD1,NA,TGTGCCAGCAGTGGCAGACAGGGGAATCGGGCAACTAATGAAAAACTGTTTTTT,CASSGRQGNRATNEKLFF
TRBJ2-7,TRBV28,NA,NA,TGTGCCAGCAGTTTCTCAGTGTACGAGCAGTACTTC,CASSFSVYEQYF
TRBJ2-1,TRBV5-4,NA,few,TGTGCCAGCAGCTTGAAGGACTCCTTTGGGAATGAGCAGTTCTTC,CASSLKDSFGNEQFF
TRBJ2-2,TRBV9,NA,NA,TGTGCCAGCAGCGTAGCCGTTCCCCGGAGCGGGGAGCTGTTTTTT,CASSVAVPRSGELFF
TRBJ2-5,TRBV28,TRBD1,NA,TGTGCCAGCAGAACCAGGGGGTTTTTCTACTTC,CASRTRGFFYF
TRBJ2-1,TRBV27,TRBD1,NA,TGTGCCAGCAGCCCCTATATGTGGCAGGGGGAAGTCAATGAGCAGTTCTTC,CASSPYMWQGEVNEQFF
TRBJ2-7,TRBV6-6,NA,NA,TGTGCCAGCAGTTACCCGAGGGCAGGGGTGGGATACGAGCAGTACTTC,CASSYPRAGVGYEQYF
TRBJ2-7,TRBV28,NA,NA,TGTGCCAGCAGTTTAATCGGGACAACCTACGAGCAGTACTTC,CASSLIGTTYEQYF
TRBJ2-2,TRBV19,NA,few,TGTGCCAGTAGTGGGGCGAGCACCGGGGAGCTGTTTTTT,CASSGASTGELFF
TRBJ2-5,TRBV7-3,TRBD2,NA,TGTGCCAGCAGCTTAGCCGGGACTAGCGGAGAGACCCAGTACTTC,CASSLAGTSGETQYF
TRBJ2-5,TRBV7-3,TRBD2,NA,TGTGCCAGCAGCTTAGGGGGACTAGCGGGGGGGCAAGAGACCCAGTACTTC,CASSLGGLAGGQETQYF
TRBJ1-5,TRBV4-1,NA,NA,TGCGCCAGCAGCCAAGATAGAGCCGATCCCCAGCATTTT,CASSQDRADPQHF
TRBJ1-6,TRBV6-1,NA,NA,TGTGCCAGCAGTGAGCGGGGGATCTCCTATAATTCACCCCTCCACTTT,CASSERGISYNSPLHF
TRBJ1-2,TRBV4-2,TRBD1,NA,TGTGCCAGCAGCTTAACGGGACAGGGGGCGCGTGGCTACACCTTC,CASSLTGQGARGYTF